The T cell receptor beta chain described here comes from a study of cytomegalovirus exposure and HLA in healthy donors. Researchers ran the PCR with 60 Vbeta and 13 Jbeta primers. TCRdb keeps only in-frame clones here, not all; method: immunoSEQ multiplex PCR. The data contain around 130,000 clones, approximately 72% of them seen just once; the ten biggest clones take up 2.9%. CDR1 and CDR2 from the germline V gene are MDHEN and SYDVKM. The CDR3 runs 15 residues. Note on this clone: The junction and the germline gene differ at one end; a read error may be behind it.

J is TRBJ2-3 and V is TRBV28; TRBD2 matches at 10 bases. The sequenced sample consisted of PBMCs. This TCR was recovered from a human donor in good health. The DNA for the CDR3 is TGTGCCAGCACTTTAGCTAGCGGGGGCCCAGATACGCAGTATTTT. Translated: CASTLASGGPDTQYF.